Listed below are T cell receptor beta chains from one sample, sequenced in a study of a mutant IDH1 vaccine in newly diagnosed glioma. Using immunoSEQ multiplex PCR, the repertoire was profiled, and TCRdb retains in-frame clones only, with some absent. The sample carries fewer than 45,000 clones, around 83% recorded once. Which antigens these TCRs recognize remains unknown. The specimen comprised PBMCs, sampled from a glioma patient whose treatment included an IDH1 peptide vaccine. These receptors came from a man aged 35 to 55 with glioma. Both conserved end residues are part of each CDR3. Fields, in order: V gene, clone size, J gene, D gene, CDR3 protein, CDR3 DNA. D genes are given only for firm matches. Clone size appears in some rows only: once, few, many, or a class for an expanded clone.

TRBV27	-	TRBJ2-7	-	CASSLRGPYEQYF	TGTGCCAGCAGTTTAAGGGGCCCCTACGAGCAGTACTTC
TRBV7-6	-	TRBJ2-5	TRBD2	CASSLFAGDFGETQYF	TGTGCCAGCAGCTTATTTGCGGGAGACTTCGGAGAGACCCAGTACTTC
TRBV2	-	TRBJ1-3	-	CASSDRRRGNTIYF	TGTGCCAGCAGTGATCGGCGTCGAGGAAACACCATATATTTT
TRBV6-1	-	TRBJ2-7	TRBD1	CASSELTGSSYEQYF	TGTGCCAGCAGTGAATTGACAGGGAGCTCCTACGAGCAGTACTTC
TRBV27	-	TRBJ2-4	-	CASSPTGTGGIQYF	TGTGCCAGCAGTCCAACAGGGACCGGAGGCATTCAGTACTTC
TRBV10-1	-	TRBJ1-1	TRBD1	CASSSRDRGRTEAFF	TGCGCCAGCAGTTCCCGCGACAGGGGGCGGACTGAAGCTTTCTTT
TRBV7-2	-	TRBJ2-4	-	CASSLAGNIQYF	TGTGCCAGCAGCTTAGCAGGGAACATTCAGTACTTC
TRBV5-1	-	TRBJ2-1	-	CASSLGGSSYNEQFF	TGCGCCAGCAGCTTGGGAGGGAGCTCCTACAATGAGCAGTTCTTC
TRBV27	-	TRBJ2-1	-	CASSLLLGSGAGQFF	TGTGCCAGCAGTTTATTACTGGGTTCGGGAGCGGGGCAGTTCTTC
TRBV28	few	TRBJ1-5	-	CASSFRNQPQHF	TGTGCCAGCAGTTTCCGGAATCAGCCCCAGCATTTT
TRBV5-6	few	TRBJ2-1	-	CASSSTREQFF	TGTGCCAGCAGCTCGACTCGAGAGCAGTTCTTC
TRBV28	-	TRBJ1-1	-	CASSDNTEAFF	TGTGCCAGCAGTGACAACACTGAAGCTTTCTTT
TRBV6-5	-	TRBJ2-2	-	CASTNPNTGELFF	TGTGCCAGCACAAACCCAAACACCGGGGAGCTGTTTTTT
TRBV29-1	-	TRBJ2-7	-	CSVETSFSYEQYF	TGCAGCGTTGAAACTAGCTTCTCCTACGAGCAGTACTTC
TRBV6-5	-	TRBJ2-7	-	CASSSVTGSTYEQYF	TGTGCCAGCAGTTCCGTAACAGGGAGTACCTACGAGCAGTACTTC
TRBV4-3	medium-sized	TRBJ2-1	TRBD2	CASSQGPGGNLGNEQFF	TGCGCCAGCAGCCAAGGACCGGGAGGGAACCTGGGCAATGAGCAGTTCTTC
TRBV19	-	TRBJ1-1	-	CASTGRNTEAFF	TGTGCCAGTACAGGACGGAACACTGAAGCTTTCTTT
TRBV4-1	once	TRBJ1-2	-	CASSQDRRGRYEGKGYTF	TGCGCCAGCAGCCAAGATCGACGGGGGCGCTACGAAGGGAAGGGCTACACCTTC
TRBV29-1	-	TRBJ2-2	-	CSVERPNTGELFF	TGCAGCGTTGAACGCCCGAACACCGGGGAGCTGTTTTTT
TRBV11-2	few	TRBJ2-7	-	CASRPISGAPYEQYF	TGTGCCAGCAGGCCTATATCAGGGGCTCCCTACGAGCAGTACTTC
TRBV4-3	-	TRBJ2-1	TRBD2	CASSQGGGLAGLSSYNEQFF	TGCGCCAGCAGCCAGGGTGGGGGACTAGCGGGCCTCAGCTCCTACAATGAGCAGTTCTTC
TRBV4-1	-	TRBJ2-7	TRBD2	CASSQALGGRVYEQYF	TGCGCCAGCAGCCAAGCTTTGGGCGGGAGAGTCTACGAGCAGTACTTC
TRBV28	few	TRBJ1-2	-	CASSVKGGSNYGYTF	TGTGCCAGCAGTGTTAAGGGGGGTTCGAACTATGGCTACACCTTC
TRBV19	-	TRBJ2-7	TRBD2	CASTRTSGSYEQYF	TGTGCCAGTACTCGGACTAGCGGCTCCTACGAGCAGTACTTC
TRBV12-5	-	TRBJ1-1	-	CASGLYGRPEAFF	TGTGCTAGTGGTTTGTATGGTCGTCCTGAAGCTTTCTTT
TRBV5-1	-	TRBJ2-7	-	CASSIMTGSEQYF	TGCGCCAGCAGCATCATGACAGGATCCGAGCAGTACTTC
TRBV6-5	-	TRBJ2-2	-	CASSSDLSVELFF	TGTGCCAGCAGTTCAGACCTCTCCGTCGAGCTGTTTTTT
TRBV14	-	TRBJ2-7	-	CASSPRTILYEQYF	TGTGCCAGCAGCCCCAGGACGATCCTCTACGAGCAGTACTTC